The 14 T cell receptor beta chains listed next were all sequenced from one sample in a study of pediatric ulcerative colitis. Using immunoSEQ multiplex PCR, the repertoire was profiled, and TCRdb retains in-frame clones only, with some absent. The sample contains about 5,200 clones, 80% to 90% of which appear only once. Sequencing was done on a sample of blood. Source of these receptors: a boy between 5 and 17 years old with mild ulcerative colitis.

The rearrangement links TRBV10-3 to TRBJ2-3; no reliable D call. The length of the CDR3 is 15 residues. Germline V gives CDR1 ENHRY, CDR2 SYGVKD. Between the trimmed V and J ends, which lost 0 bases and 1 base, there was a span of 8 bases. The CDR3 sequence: CAISESDFGTDTQYF. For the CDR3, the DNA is TGTGCCATCAGTGAGTCCGATTTCGGCACAGATACGCAGTATTTT.

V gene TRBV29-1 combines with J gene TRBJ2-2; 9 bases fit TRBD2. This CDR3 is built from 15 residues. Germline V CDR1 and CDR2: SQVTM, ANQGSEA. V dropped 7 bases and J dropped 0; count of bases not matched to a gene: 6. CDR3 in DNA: TGCAGCGCAGATAGCGGGAGCACGAACACCGGGGAGCTGTTTTTT. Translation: CSADSGSTNTGELFF.

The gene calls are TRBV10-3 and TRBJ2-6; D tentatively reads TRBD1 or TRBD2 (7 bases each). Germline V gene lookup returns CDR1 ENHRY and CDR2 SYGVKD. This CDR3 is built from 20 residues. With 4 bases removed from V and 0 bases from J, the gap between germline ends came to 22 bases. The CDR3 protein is CAISVLGGDSDTSGANVLTF. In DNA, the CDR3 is TGTGCCATCAGTGTATTGGGGGGGGACAGTGACACCTCTGGGGCCAACGTCCTGACTTTC.

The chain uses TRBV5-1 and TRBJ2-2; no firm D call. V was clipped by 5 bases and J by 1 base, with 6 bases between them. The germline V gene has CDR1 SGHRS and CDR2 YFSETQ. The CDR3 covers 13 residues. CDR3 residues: CASRQGNTGELFF. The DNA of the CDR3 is TGCGCCAGCAGACAAGGGAACACCGGGGAGCTGTTTTTT.

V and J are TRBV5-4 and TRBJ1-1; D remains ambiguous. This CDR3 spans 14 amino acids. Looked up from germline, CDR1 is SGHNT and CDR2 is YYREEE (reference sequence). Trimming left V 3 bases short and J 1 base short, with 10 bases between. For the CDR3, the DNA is TGTGCCAGCAGCTCGCCGGACCCGAACACTGAAGCTTTCTTT. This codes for CASSSPDPNTEAFF.

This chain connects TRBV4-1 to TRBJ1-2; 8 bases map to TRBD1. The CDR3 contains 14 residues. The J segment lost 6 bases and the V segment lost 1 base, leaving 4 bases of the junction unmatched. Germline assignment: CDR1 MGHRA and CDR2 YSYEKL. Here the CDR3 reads CASSQVTGGDGYTF. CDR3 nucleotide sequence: TGCGCCAGCAGCCAAGTAACAGGGGGAGATGGCTACACCTTC.

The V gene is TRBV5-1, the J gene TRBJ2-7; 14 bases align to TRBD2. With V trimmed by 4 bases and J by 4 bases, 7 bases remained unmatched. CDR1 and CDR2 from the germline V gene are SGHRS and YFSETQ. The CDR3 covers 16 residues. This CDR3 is CASSIGTSGSLYEQYF. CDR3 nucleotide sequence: TGCGCCAGCAGCATAGGGACTAGCGGGAGCCTATACGAGCAGTACTTC. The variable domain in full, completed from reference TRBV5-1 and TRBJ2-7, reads KAGVTQTPRYLIKTRGQQVTLSCSPISGHRSVSWYQQTPGQGLQFLFEYFSETQRNKGNFPGRFSGRQFSNSRSEMNVSTLELGDSALYLCASSIGTSGSLYEQYFGPGTRLTVT.

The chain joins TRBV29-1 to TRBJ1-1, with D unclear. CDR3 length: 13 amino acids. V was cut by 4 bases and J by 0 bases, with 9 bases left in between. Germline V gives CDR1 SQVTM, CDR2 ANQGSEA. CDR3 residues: CSVGETLNTEAFF. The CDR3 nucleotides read TGCAGCGTTGGAGAGACCCTGAACACTGAAGCTTTCTTT.

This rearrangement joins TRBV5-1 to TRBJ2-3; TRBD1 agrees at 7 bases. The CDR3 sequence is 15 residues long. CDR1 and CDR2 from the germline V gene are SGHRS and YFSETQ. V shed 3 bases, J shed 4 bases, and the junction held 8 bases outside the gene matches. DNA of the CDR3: TGCGCCAGCAGCTGGGCTACAGGGGCTGCAGATACGCAGTATTTT. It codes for CASSWATGAADTQYF.

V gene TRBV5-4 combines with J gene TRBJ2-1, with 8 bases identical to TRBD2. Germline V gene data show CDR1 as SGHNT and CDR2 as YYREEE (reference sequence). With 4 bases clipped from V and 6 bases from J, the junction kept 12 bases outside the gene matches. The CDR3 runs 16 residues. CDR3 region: CASSPGPPGGTNEQFF. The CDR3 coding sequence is TGTGCCAGCAGCCCGGGGCCACCGGGGGGGACCAATGAGCAGTTCTTC.

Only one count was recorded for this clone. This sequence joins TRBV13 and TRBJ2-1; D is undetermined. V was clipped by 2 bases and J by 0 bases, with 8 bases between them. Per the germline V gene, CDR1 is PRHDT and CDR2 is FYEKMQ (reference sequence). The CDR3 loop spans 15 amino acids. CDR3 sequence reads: CASSLRLYSYNEQFF. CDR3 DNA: TGTGCCAGCAGCTTAAGACTGTACTCCTACAATGAGCAGTTCTTC.

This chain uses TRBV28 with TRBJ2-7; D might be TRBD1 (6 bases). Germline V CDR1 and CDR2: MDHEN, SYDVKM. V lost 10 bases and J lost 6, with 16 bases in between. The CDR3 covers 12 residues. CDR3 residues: CATKETGSEQYF. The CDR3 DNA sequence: TGTGCCACAAAGGAGACAGGATCCGAGCAGTACTTC. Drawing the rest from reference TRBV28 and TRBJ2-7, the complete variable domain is DVKVTQSSRYLVKRTGEKVFLECVQDMDHENMFWYRQDPGLGLRLIYFSYDVKMKEKGDIPEGYSVSREKKERFSLILESASTNQTSMYLCATKETGSEQYFGPGTRLTVT.

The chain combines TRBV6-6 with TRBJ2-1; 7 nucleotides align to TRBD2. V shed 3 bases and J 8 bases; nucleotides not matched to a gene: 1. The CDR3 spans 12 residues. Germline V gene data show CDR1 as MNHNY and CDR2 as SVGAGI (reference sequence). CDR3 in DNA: TGTGCCAGCAGTTATGCGGGGGATGAGCAGTTCTTC. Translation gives CASSYAGDEQFF.

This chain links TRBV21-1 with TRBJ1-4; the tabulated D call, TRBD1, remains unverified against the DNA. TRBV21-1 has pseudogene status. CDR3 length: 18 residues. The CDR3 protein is CASSKERDRGETNEKLFF. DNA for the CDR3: TGTGCCAGCAGCAAAGAGAGGGACAGGGGAGAAACTAATGAAAAACTGTTTTTT.